This T cell receptor (beta chain) was found in a study of blood T cell repertoires in COVID-19. Study-wide background: The origin of the acute and convalescent COVID-19 samples was the United States, Italy and Spain. The analysed material was cDNA or gDNA that came from T cells, B-cell-depleted T cells, or PBMCs.

V was clipped by 1 base and J by 2 bases; unmatched bases: 17. The CDR3 consists of 20 residues. Germline V gives CDR1 MNHEY, CDR2 SMNVEV (reference sequence). This clone was observed a single time. Per the original data handling: Estimation of nucleated cell counts was performed using reference gene primer amplification. Libraries were prepared by immunoSEQ multiplex PCR; TCRdb keeps only in-frame clonotypes and omits some of them. V, J and clone size derive from that table, while D and trimming were established from the DNA sequence. The data contain 100,000 to 150,000 clones, 87% of them seen just once; the ten biggest clones take up 2% to 2.5%.

The sequence came from a man aged 50 to 59 with active COVID-19. The chain is built from TRBV27 and TRBJ2-4; 7 bases align to TRBD2. The sequenced material came from peripheral blood. CDR3 loop: CASSLLSAGEKEVTKNIQYF. The CDR3 DNA sequence: TGTGCCAGCAGTTTATTGTCGGCGGGGGAGAAGGAGGTAACCAAAAACATTCAGTACTTC.